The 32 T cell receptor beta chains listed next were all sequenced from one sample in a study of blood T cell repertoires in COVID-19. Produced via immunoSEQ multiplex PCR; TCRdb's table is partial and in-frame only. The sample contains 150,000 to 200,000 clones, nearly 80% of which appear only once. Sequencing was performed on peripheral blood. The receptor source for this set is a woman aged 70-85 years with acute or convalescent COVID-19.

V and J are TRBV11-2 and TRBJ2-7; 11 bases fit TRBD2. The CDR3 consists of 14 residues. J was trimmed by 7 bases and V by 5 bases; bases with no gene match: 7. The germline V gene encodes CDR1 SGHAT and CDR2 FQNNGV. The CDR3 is CASSPGLAVSEQYF. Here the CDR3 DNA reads TGTGCCAGCAGCCCGGGACTAGCGGTATCGGAGCAGTACTTC.

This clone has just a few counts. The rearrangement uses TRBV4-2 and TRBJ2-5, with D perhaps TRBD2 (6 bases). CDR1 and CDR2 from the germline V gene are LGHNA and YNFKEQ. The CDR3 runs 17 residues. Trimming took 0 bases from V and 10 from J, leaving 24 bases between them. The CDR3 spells CASSQEVSQATGVVQYF. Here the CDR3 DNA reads TGTGCCAGCAGCCAAGAGGTGTCCCAGGCGACGGGGGTGGTCCAGTACTTC.

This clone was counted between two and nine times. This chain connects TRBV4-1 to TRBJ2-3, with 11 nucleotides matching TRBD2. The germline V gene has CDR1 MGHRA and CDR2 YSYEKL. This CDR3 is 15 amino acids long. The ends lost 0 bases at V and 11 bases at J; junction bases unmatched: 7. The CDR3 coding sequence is TGCGCCAGCAGCCAAGATAATAGCGGGAGGGGGAGGCAGTATTTT. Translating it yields CASSQDNSGRGRQYF.

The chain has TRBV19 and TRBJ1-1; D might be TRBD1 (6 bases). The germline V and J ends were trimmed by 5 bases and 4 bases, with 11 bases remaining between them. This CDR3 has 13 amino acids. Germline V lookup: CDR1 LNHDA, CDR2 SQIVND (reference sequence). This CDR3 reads CASSWGRGTEAFF. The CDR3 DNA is TGTGCCAGTAGTTGGGGCAGGGGCACTGAAGCTTTCTTT. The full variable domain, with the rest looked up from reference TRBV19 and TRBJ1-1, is DGGITQSPKYLFRKEGQNVTLSCEQNLNHDAMYWYRQDPGQGLRLIYYSQIVNDFQKGDIAEGYSVSREKKESFPLTVTSAQKNPTAFYLCASSWGRGTEAFFGQGTRLTVV.

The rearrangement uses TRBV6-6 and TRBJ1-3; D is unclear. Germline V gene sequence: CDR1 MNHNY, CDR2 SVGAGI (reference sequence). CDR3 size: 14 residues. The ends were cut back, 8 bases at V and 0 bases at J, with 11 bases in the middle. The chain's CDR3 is CASYYRDSGNTIYF. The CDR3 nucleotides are TGTGCCAGCTATTATCGGGACTCTGGAAACACCATATATTTT.

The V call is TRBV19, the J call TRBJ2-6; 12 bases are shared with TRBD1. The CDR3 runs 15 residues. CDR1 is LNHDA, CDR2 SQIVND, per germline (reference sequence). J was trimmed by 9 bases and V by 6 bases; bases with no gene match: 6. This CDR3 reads CASRRGTGGVNVLTF. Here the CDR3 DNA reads TGTGCCAGTAGAAGGGGGACAGGGGGCGTCAACGTCCTGACTTTC.

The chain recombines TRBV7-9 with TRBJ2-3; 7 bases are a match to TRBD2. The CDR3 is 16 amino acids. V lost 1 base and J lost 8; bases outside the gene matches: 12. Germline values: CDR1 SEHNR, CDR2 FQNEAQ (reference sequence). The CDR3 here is CASSLVEWGGTATQYF. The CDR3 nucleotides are TGTGCCAGCAGCTTAGTAGAATGGGGAGGGACGGCTACGCAGTATTTT.

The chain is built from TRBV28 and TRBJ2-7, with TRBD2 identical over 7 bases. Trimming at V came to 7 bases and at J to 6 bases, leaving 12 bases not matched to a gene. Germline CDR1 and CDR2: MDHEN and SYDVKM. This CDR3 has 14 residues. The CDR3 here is CASNLAGVTGEQYF. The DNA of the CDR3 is TGTGCCAGCAACTTGGCGGGAGTAACCGGCGAGCAGTACTTC.

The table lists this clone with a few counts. The CDR3 loop is CASSLALGDYSGNTIYF. The CDR3 region has the DNA TGTGCCAGCAGCTTAGCATTAGGAGATTACTCTGGAAACACCATATATTTT. This chain joins TRBV7-8 and TRBJ1-3; D uncertain. In germline, CDR1 is SGHVS, CDR2 FQNEAQ. V dropped 0 bases and J dropped 0 bases, with 12 bases sitting between them. The CDR3 extends over 17 amino acids.

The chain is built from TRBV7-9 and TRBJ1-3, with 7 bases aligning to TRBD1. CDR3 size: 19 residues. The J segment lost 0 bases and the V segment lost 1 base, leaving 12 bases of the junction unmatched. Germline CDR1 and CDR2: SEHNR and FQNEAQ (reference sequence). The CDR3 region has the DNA TGTGCCAGCAGCTTAGAATTTTGGCAGGGGGAAAACTCTGGAAACACCATATATTTT. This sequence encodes CASSLEFWQGENSGNTIYF. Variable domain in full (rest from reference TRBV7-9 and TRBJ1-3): DTGVSQNPRHKITKRGQNVTFRCDPISEHNRLYWYRQTLGQGPEFLTYFQNEAQLEKSRLLSDRFSAERPKGSFSTLEIQRTEQGDSAMYLCASSLEFWQGENSGNTIYFGEGSWLTVV.

CDR3 DNA sequence: TGTGCCAGCAGTCCGAGACCCACCGGGCAAGAGACCCAGTACTTC. Translated: CASSPRPTGQETQYF. J is TRBJ2-5 and V is TRBV27; no firm D call. Germline lookup yields CDR1 MNHEY and CDR2 SMNVEV (reference sequence). The CDR3 is made up of 15 amino acids. Deletions cut 5 bases from V and 2 bases from J, with 15 bases between.

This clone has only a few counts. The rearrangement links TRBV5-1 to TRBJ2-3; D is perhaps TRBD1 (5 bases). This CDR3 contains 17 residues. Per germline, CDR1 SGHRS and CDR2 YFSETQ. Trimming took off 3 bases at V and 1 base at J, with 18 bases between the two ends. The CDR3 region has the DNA TGCGCCAGCAGCTCATATAGCTCAGGGCTCCGCACAGATACGCAGTATTTT. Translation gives CASSSYSSGLRTDTQYF.

CDR3 loop: CASSFAGAEAFF. CDR3 nucleotides: TGTGCCAGCAGTTTCGCGGGCGCTGAAGCTTTCTTT. The chain combines TRBV12-3 or TRBV12-4 with TRBJ1-1; D unclear. Trimming left V 3 bases short and J 6 bases short, with 8 bases between. The CDR3 has 12 amino acids.

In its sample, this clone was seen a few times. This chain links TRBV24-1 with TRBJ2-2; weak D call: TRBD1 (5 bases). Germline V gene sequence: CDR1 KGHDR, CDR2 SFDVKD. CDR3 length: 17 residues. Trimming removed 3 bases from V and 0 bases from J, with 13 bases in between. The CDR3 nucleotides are TGTGCCACCAGTGATCCTCGTGGCAGGGCGAACACCGGGGAGCTGTTTTTT. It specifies CATSDPRGRANTGELFF.

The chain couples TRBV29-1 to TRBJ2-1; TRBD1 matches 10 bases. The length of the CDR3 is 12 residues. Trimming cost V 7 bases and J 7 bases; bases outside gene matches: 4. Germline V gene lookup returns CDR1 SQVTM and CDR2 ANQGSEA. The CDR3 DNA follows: TGCAGCGCGAGGGGACAGGGGAATGAGCAGTTCTTC. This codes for CSARGQGNEQFF.

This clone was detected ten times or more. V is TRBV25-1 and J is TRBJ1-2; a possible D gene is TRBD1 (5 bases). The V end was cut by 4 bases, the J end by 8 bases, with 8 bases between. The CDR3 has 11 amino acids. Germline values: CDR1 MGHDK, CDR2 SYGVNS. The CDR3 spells CASSVGAGYTF. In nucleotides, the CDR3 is TGTGCCAGCAGTGTAGGGGCCGGCTACACCTTC.

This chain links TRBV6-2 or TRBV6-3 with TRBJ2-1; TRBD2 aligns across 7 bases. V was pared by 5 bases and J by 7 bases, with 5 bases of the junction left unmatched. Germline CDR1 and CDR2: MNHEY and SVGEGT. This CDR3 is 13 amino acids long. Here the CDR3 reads CASSVLAHNEQFF. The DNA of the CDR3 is TGTGCCAGCAGTGTACTAGCGCATAATGAGCAGTTCTTC.

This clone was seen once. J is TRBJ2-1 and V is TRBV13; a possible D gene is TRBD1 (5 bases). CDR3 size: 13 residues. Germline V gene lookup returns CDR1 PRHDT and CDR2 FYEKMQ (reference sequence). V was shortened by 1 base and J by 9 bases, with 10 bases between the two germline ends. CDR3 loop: CASSLDYRREQFF. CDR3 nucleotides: TGTGCCAGCAGCTTAGATTACAGGCGTGAGCAGTTCTTC.

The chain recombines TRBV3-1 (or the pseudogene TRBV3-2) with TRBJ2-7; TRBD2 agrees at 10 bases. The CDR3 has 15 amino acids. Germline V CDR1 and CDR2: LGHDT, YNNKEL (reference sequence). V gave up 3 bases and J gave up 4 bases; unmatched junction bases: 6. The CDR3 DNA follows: TGTGCCAGCAGCCATCGGCTAGCGGGAGAATACGAGCAGTACTTC. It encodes CASSHRLAGEYEQYF.

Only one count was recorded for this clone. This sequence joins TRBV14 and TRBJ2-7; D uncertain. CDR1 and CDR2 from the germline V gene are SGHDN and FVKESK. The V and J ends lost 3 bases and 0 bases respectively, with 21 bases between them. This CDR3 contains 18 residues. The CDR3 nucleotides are TGTGCCAGCAGCCAGCCGACAAAGTTTGTCGACGGCTCCTACGAGCAGTACTTC. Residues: CASSQPTKFVDGSYEQYF. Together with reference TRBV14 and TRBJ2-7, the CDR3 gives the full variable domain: EAGVTQFPSHSVIEKGQTVTLRCDPISGHDNLYWYRRVMGKEIKFLLHFVKESKQDESGMPNNRFLAERTGGTYSTLKVQPAELEDSGVYFCASSQPTKFVDGSYEQYFGPGTRLTVT.

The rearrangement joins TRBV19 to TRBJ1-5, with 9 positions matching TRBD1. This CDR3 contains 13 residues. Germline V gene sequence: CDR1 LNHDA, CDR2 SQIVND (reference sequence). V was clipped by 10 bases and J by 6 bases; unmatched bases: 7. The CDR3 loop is CAISQGAGQPQHF. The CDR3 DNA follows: TGTGCCATCTCACAGGGGGCTGGTCAGCCCCAGCATTTT.

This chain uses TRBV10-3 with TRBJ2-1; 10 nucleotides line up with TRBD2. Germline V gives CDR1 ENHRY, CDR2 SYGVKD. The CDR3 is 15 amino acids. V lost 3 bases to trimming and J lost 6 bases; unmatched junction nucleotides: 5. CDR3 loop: CAISDSGRRGNEQFF. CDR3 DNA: TGTGCCATCAGTGATAGCGGGAGGCGGGGCAATGAGCAGTTCTTC.

In nucleotides, the CDR3 is TGTGCCAGCAGCCATCTTTCGGTTGAGCAGTTCTTC. It is translated as CASSHLSVEQFF. J is TRBJ2-1 and V is TRBV14; D remains ambiguous. Per the germline V gene, CDR1 is SGHDN and CDR2 is FVKESK. V was shortened by 3 bases and J by 9 bases, with 9 bases between the two germline ends. This CDR3 region has 12 residues. Based on the CDR3 plus reference TRBV14 and TRBJ2-1, the full variable domain is EAGVTQFPSHSVIEKGQTVTLRCDPISGHDNLYWYRRVMGKEIKFLLHFVKESKQDESGMPNNRFLAERTGGTYSTLKVQPAELEDSGVYFCASSHLSVEQFFGPGTRLTVL.

This CDR3 is CASSGEGDRVNEQFF. The CDR3 bases are TGTGCCAGCAGCGGAGAGGGGGACAGGGTAAATGAGCAGTTCTTC. The chain joins TRBV7-9 to TRBJ2-1; TRBD1 matches 9 bases. The length of the CDR3 is 15 residues. Trimming at V came to 5 bases and at J to 7 bases, leaving 9 bases not matched to a gene. The V gene's germline CDR1 is SEHNR and CDR2 FQNEAQ (reference sequence).

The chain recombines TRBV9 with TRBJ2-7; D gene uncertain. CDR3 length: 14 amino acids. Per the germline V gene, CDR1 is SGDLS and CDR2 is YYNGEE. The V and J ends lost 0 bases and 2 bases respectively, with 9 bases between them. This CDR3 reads CASSVATHPYEQYF. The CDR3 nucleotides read TGTGCCAGCAGCGTAGCAACTCATCCCTACGAGCAGTACTTC.

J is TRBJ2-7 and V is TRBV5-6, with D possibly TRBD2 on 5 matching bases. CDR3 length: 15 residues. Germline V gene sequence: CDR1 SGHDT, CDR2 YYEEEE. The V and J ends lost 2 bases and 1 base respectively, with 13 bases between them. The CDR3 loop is CASSLRGRGSYEQYF. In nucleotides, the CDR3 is TGTGCCAGCAGCTTACGTGGTCGGGGTTCCTACGAGCAGTACTTC.

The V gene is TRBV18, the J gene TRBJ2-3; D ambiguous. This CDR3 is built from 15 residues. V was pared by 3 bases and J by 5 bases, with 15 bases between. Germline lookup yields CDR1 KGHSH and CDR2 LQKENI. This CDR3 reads CASSPPPRTEDTQYF. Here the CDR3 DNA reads TGTGCCAGCTCACCCCCCCCTAGAACTGAAGATACGCAGTATTTT.

CDR3 in DNA: TGTGCCAGCAGCGTGCGGTGGCCTAGCGGAAACACCGGGGAGCTGTTTTTT. This encodes CASSVRWPSGNTGELFF. The chain is built from TRBV7-2 and TRBJ2-2; 7 nucleotides line up with TRBD2. The CDR3 runs to 17 residues. V lost 5 bases to trimming and J lost 2 bases; unmatched junction nucleotides: 11. Germline V gene data show CDR1 as SGHTA and CDR2 as FQGNSA. The full variable domain, rest sourced from reference TRBV7-2 and TRBJ2-2, is GAGVSQSPSNKVTEKGKDVELRCDPISGHTALYWYRQSLGQGLEFLIYFQGNSAPDKSGLPSDRFSAERTGGSVSTLTIQRTQQEDSAVYLCASSVRWPSGNTGELFFGEGSRLTVL.

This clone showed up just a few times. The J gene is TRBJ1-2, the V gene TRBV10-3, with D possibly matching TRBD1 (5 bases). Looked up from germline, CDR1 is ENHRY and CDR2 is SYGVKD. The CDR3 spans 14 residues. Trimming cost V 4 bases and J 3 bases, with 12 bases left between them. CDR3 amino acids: CAISAGGDYYGYTF. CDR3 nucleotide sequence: TGTGCCATCAGTGCGGGGGGTGATTACTATGGCTACACCTTC.

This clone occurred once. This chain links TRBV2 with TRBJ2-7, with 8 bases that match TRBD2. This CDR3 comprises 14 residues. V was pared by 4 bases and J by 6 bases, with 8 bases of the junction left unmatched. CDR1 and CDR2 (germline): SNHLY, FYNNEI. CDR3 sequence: CASSVTGLDREQYF. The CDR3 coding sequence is TGTGCCAGCAGTGTGACGGGACTAGACCGCGAGCAGTACTTC.

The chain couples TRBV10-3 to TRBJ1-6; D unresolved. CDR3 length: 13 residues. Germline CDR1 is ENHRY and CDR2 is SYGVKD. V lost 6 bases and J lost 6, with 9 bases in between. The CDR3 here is CAIRAGTNSPLHF. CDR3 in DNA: TGTGCCATCAGGGCAGGCACTAATTCACCCCTCCACTTT.

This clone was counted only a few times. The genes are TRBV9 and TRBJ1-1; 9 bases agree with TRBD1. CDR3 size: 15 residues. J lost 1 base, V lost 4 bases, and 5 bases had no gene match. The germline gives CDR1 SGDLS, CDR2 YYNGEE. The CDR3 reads CASSPRGQGNTEAFF. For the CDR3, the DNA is TGTGCCAGCAGCCCCCGGGGACAGGGGAACACTGAAGCTTTCTTT.